The source of this T cell receptor beta chain is a study of blood T cell repertoires in COVID-19. TCRdb's copy holds only in-frame clones and misses some; the assay was immunoSEQ multiplex PCR. Of approximately 250,000 clones in the sample, roughly 90% were seen once. Points on this clone: Other DNA sequences from this sample encode an identical CDR3 as well.

The V end was cut by 0 bases, the J end by 2 bases, with 8 bases between. CDR3 length equals 14 residues. CDR1 is SGHRS, CDR2 YFSETQ, per germline. The source is a woman between 65 and 79 years old with COVID-19, enrolled during active disease. Sequenced material: peripheral blood. This chain uses TRBV5-1 with TRBJ2-5; TRBD2 is a possible D gene (6 bases). The CDR3: CASSLGGVQETQYF. CDR3 nucleotide sequence: TGCGCCAGCAGCTTGGGCGGGGTACAAGAGACCCAGTACTTC.